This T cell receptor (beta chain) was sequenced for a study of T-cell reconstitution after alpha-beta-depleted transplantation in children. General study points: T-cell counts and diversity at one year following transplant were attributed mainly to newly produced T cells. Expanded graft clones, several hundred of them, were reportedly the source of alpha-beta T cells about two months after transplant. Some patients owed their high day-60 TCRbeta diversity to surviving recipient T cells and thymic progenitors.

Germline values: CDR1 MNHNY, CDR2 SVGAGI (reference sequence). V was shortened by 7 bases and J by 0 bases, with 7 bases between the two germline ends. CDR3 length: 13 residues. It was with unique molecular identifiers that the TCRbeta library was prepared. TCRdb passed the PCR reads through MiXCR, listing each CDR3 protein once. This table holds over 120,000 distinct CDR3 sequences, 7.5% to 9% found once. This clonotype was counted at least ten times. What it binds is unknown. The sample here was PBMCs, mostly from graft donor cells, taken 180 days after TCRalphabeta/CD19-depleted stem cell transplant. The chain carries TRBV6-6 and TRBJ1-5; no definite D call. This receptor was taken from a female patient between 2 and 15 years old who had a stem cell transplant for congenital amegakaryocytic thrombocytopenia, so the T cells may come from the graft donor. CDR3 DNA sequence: TGTGCCAGCACCACCTATAGCAATCAGCCCCAGCATTTT. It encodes CASTTYSNQPQHF.